The clone carrying this TCR beta chain appeared a few times. Its specificity is unknown. This sample was taken from a study of breast tumors, draining lymph nodes, adjacent tissues. A single record per CDR3 protein comes from TCRdb applying MiXCR to the multiplex PCR reads. This table has about 63,000 distinct CDR3 sequences, 45% to 65% appearing once. Findings and caveats of the study: Findings are consistent with lymph node origin and intratumoral expansion of most tumor T cells. Tumor repertoires ranked between lymph nodes and nontumor tissue in diversity, with V and J gene preferences. That most tumor T cells come from lymph nodes remained unproven.

Germline trimming cut 3 bases from V and 9 bases from J; bases unmatched to any gene: 7. Germline CDR1 is SNHLY and CDR2 is FYNNEI. The CDR3 consists of 16 residues. V usage is TRBV2 and J usage is TRBJ1-6; TRBD1 matches at 11 bases. The receptor was isolated from a female donor with breast cancer. Some clones in this sample may be carry-over from other donors' samples. The material sequenced was breast tumor tissue. This CDR3 reads CASSERTGGRVSPLHF. DNA of the CDR3: TGTGCCAGCAGTGAGAGGACAGGGGGCCGGGTTTCACCCCTCCACTTT.